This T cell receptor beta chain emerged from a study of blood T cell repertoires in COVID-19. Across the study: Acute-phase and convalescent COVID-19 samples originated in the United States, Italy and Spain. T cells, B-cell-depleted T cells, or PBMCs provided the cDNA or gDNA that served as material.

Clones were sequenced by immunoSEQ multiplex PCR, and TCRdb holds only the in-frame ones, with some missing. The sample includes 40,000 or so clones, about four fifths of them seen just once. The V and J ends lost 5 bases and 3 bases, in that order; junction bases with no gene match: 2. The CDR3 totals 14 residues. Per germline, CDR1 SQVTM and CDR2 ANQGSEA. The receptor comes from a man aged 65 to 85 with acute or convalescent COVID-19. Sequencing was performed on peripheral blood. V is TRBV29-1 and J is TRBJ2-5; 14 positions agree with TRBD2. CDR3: CSVSGLAGEETQYF. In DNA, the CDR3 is TGCAGCGTTTCGGGACTAGCGGGAGAAGAGACCCAGTACTTC. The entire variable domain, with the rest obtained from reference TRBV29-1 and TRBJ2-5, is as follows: SAVISQKPSRDICQRGTSLTIQCQVDSQVTMMFWYRQQPGQSLTLIATANQGSEATYESGFVIDKFPISRPNLTFSTLTVSNMSPEDSSIYLCSVSGLAGEETQYFGPGTRLLVL.